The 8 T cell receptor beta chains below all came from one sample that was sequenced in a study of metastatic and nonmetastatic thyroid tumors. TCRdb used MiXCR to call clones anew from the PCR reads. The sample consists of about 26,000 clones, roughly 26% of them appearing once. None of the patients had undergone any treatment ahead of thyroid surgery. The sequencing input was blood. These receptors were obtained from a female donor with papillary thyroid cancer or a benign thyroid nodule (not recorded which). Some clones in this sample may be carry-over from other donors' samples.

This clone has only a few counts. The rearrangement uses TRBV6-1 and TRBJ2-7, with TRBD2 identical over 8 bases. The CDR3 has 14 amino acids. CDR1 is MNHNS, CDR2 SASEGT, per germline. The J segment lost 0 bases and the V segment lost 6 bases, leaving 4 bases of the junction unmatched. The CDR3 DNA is TGTGCCAGCAGACTGAGCGGGAGCTCCTACGAGCAGTACTTC. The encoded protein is CASRLSGSSYEQYF.

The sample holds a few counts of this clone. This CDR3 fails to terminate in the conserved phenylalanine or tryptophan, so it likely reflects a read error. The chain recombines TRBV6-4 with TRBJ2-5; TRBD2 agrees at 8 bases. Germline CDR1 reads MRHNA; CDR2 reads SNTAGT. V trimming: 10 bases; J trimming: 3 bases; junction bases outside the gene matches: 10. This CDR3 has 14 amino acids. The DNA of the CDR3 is TGTGCCACAACTCCGGGACTAGTCAAAGAGACCCAGTACTCC. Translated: CATTPGLVKETQYS.

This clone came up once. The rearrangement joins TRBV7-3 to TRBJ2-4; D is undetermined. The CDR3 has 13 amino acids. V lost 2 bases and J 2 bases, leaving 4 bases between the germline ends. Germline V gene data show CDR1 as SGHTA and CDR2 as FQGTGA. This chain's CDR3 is CASSLDPKNIQYF. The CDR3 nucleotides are TGTGCCAGCAGCTTAGACCCCAAAAACATTCAGTACTTC.

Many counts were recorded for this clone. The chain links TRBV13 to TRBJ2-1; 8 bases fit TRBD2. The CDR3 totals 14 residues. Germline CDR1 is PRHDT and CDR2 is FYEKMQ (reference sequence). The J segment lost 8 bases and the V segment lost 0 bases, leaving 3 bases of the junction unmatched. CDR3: CASSLGLAAYEQFF. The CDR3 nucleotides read TGTGCCAGCAGCTTAGGACTAGCGGCCTATGAGCAGTTCTTC.

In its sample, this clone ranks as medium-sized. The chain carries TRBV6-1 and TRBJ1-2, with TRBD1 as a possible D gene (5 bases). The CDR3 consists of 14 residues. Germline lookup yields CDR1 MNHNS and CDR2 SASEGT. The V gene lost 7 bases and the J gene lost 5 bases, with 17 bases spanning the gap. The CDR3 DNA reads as TGTGCCAGCAACCTCCCGGGGGGAAAGTATGGCTACACCTTC. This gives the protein CASNLPGGKYGYTF.

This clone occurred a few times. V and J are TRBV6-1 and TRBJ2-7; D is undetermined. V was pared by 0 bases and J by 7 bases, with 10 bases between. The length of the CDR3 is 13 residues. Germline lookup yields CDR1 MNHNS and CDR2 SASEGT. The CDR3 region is CASSEALRWEQYF. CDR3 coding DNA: TGTGCCAGCAGTGAAGCGCTTCGTTGGGAGCAGTACTTC.

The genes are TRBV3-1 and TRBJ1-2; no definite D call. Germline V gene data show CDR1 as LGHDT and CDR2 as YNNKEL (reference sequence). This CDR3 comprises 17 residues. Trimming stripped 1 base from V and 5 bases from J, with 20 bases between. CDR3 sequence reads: CASSQVSAGEFAYGYTF. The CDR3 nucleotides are TGTGCCAGCAGCCAAGTGTCAGCCGGCGAGTTTGCTTATGGCTACACCTTC.

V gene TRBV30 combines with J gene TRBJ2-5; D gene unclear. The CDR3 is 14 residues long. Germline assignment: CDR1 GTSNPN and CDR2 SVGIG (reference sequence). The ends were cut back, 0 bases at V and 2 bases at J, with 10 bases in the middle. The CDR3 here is CAWSVVERQETQYF. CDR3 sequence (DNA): TGTGCCTGGAGTGTCGTCGAGCGACAAGAGACCCAGTACTTC.